This T cell receptor beta chain was profiled in a study of T cells expressing NK-cell markers. Study overall: Researchers got TCR beta repertoires out of sorted CD3+CD56+NKG2C+, CD3+CD56+NKG2C- and CD3+CD56-NKG2C+ T cells. Seven sequenced donors out of eight were HCMV-seropositive, one seronegative.

CDR3 length: 13 residues. Per germline, CDR1 MGHDK and CDR2 SYGVNS. Scientists made TCR beta cDNA using 5'RACE template switching with UMIs. TCRdb re-analyzed the 5' RACE reads; it lists each CDR3 protein once, without DNA. The sample's table shows approximately 460,000 distinct CDR3 sequences. The rearrangement uses TRBV25-1 and TRBJ2-7; with no DNA, the TCRdb D assignment of TRBD1 cannot be verified. The sequencing sample was made of blood T cells: a sorted CD56 or NKG2C T cell subset, CD4+ or CD8+ T cells, or bulk PBMC T cells (not recorded which). This sequence originates from a woman between 18 and 75 years old in good health. CDR3: CASSVHRAYEQYF.